This T cell receptor beta chain was captured in a study of shared clonotypes between healthy human individuals. Germline values: CDR1 LGHNT, CDR2 FRNRAP. Trimming removed 0 bases at V and 6 bases at J, with 17 bases between. The CDR3 has 16 residues. Assay used: immunoSEQ multiplex PCR; TCRdb lists only in-frame clones, some missing. The sample comprises about 710,000 clones, around 77% of which are singletons, and under 2% rests with the top ten. The rearrangement uses TRBV12-5 and TRBJ1-1; a possible D gene is TRBD1 (6 bases). Sequenced: memory CD4+ T cells sorted from blood. Sample subset: CD45RA-negative fraction. This TCR was sampled from a woman under 40 in good health. DNA of the CDR3: TGTGCTAGTGGTTTGGTATTAGGGGGGGTTAGCGCTGAAGCTTTCTTT. It encodes CASGLVLGGVSAEAFF.